Following are 20 T cell receptor beta chains from one sample sequenced in a study of cytomegalovirus exposure and HLA in healthy donors. Sequenced by immunoSEQ multiplex PCR; TCRdb stores in-frame clones only, minus some. Among around 74,000 clones, around four fifths were seen once, and the ten largest hold 3%. Sequenced: PBMCs. Receptor source: a man aged 25 to 45 in good health and CMV-seronegative.

This clone was picked up one time. The V call is TRBV11-3, the J call TRBJ2-1; 8 positions match TRBD2. The CDR3 length is 15 residues. The V gene end was trimmed by 5 bases and the J gene end by 8 bases; junction bases not matched to a gene: 11. The V gene's germline CDR1 is SGHNT and CDR2 YENEEA. The CDR3 spells CASSPGGGLEDEQFF. The CDR3, as DNA: TGTGCCAGCAGCCCGGGGGGGGGTCTGGAGGATGAGCAGTTCTTC.

The chain uses TRBV11-2 and TRBJ2-1; D may be TRBD2 (6 bases). The length of the CDR3 is 15 residues. From germline, CDR1 is SGHAT and CDR2 FQNNGV. V dropped 10 bases and J dropped 2 bases, with 18 bases sitting between them. The CDR3 reads CATLHAGGPYNEQFF. CDR3 DNA sequence: TGTGCCACCCTACACGCCGGGGGACCCTACAATGAGCAGTTCTTC.

This clone was observed once. The CDR3 region has the DNA TGTGCCAGCAGCTACCCACGGACAGGACTCTCTTCACCCCTCCACTTT. Translation: CASSYPRTGLSSPLHF. The rearrangement links TRBV11-2 to TRBJ1-6; TRBD1 agrees at 7 bases. Germline V gene data show CDR1 as SGHAT and CDR2 as FQNNGV. This CDR3 is 16 amino acids long. J lost 9 bases, V lost 4 bases, and 12 bases had no gene match.

The rearrangement links TRBV7-2 to TRBJ2-2, with a tentative D call TRBD1 (6 bases). The V end lost 5 bases, the J end lost 5 bases, and 15 bases lay between the germline ends. Germline V lookup: CDR1 SGHTA, CDR2 FQGNSA. The CDR3 runs to 15 residues. CDR3 sequence (DNA): TGTGCCAGCAGCCACGAACAGGGAAGAACCGGGGAGCTGTTTTTT. Its protein product is CASSHEQGRTGELFF.

The genes are TRBV2 and TRBJ1-4; 7 positions agree with TRBD1. Germline loops: CDR1 SNHLY, CDR2 FYNNEI. The length of the CDR3 is 14 residues. Germline trimming cut 7 bases from V and 8 bases from J; bases unmatched to any gene: 10. The CDR3 DNA sequence: TGTGCCAGCAATATGAGACAGGGCGGGGAAAAACTGTTTTTT. It translates to CASNMRQGGEKLFF.

This chain uses TRBV19 with TRBJ2-7; D possibly corresponds to TRBD1 (6 bases). V was clipped by 0 bases and J by 2 bases, with 26 bases between them. The CDR3 is 20 residues long. From germline, CDR1 is LNHDA and CDR2 SQIVND (reference sequence). This chain's CDR3 is CASSIDHRTAAVFIPYEQYF. The CDR3 DNA reads TGTGCCAGTAGTATAGACCACCGGACAGCCGCAGTTTTTATACCCTACGAGCAGTACTTC.

In its sample, this clone was seen once. The rearrangement joins TRBV21-1 to TRBJ2-5; the DNA was not used to check the table's D call, TRBD2. TRBV21-1 is marked as a pseudogene. This CDR3 spans 15 amino acids. The CDR3 coding sequence is TGTGCCAGCAGGCCAGTGACTAGCGGGGGCGAGACCCAGTACTTC. Translated, it gives CASRPVTSGGETQYF.

V and J are TRBV29-1 and TRBJ1-2; 8 nucleotides agree with TRBD1. CDR3 length equals 12 residues. J gave up 6 bases and V 7 bases, and 7 bases lay outside the gene matches. The V gene's germline CDR1 is SQVTM and CDR2 ANQGSEA. CDR3 residues: CSARQGKDGYTF. Here the CDR3 DNA reads TGCAGCGCTCGACAGGGGAAGGATGGCTACACCTTC. Supplemented by reference TRBV29-1 and TRBJ1-2, the full variable domain reads SAVISQKPSRDICQRGTSLTIQCQVDSQVTMMFWYRQQPGQSLTLIATANQGSEATYESGFVIDKFPISRPNLTFSTLTVSNMSPEDSSIYLCSARQGKDGYTFGSGTRLTVV.

The chain combines TRBV4-1 with TRBJ1-1, with no clear D. The germline V gene has CDR1 MGHRA and CDR2 YSYEKL. The V end was cut by 1 base, the J end by 0 bases, with 9 bases between. The CDR3 length is 15 residues. The CDR3 sequence is CASSQGVLMNTEAFF. The CDR3 DNA reads TGCGCCAGCAGCCAAGGAGTCCTAATGAACACTGAAGCTTTCTTT.

The rearrangement joins TRBV7-9 to TRBJ1-4; TRBD1 aligns across 7 bases. CDR3 length: 14 amino acids. The germline CDR1 and CDR2 sequences are SEHNR and FQNEAQ (reference sequence). V was clipped by 5 bases and J by 7 bases; unmatched bases: 7. The CDR3 DNA follows: TGTGCCAGCAGCCTTGGACAGGAGCTTGAAAAACTGTTTTTT. Translated: CASSLGQELEKLFF.

The genes are TRBV7-9 and TRBJ1-5; tentatively, D is TRBD1 (5 bases). V lost 1 base, J lost 3 bases, and 7 bases lay in between. Germline values: CDR1 SEHNR, CDR2 FQNEAQ (reference sequence). This CDR3 has 14 amino acids. For the CDR3, the DNA is TGTGCCAGCAGCTTAGGACAGTTCAATCAGCCCCAGCATTTT. It specifies CASSLGQFNQPQHF.

This clone was seen once. V gene TRBV9 combines with J gene TRBJ2-5, with TRBD1 matching 7 bases. Germline CDR1 SGDLS, CDR2 YYNGEE. V was clipped by 4 bases and J by 5 bases; unmatched bases: 8. CDR3 size: 14 residues. The CDR3 region is CASSLGGSKETQYF. The CDR3 coding sequence is TGTGCCAGCAGCCTAGGGGGCTCGAAGGAGACCCAGTACTTC.

CDR3: CATSRRGDTEAFF. CDR3 nucleotide sequence: TGTGCCACCAGCAGACGCGGGGACACTGAAGCTTTCTTT. The chain carries TRBV15 and TRBJ1-1; D gene uncertain. The CDR3 consists of 13 residues. V lost 2 bases and J 3 bases, leaving 7 bases between the germline ends. Per germline, CDR1 LNHNV and CDR2 YYDKDF (reference sequence).

The chain carries TRBV5-1 and TRBJ1-1; 10 nucleotides line up with TRBD1. The trim removed 4 bases at V and 4 bases at J, leaving 7 bases unmatched. Germline values: CDR1 SGHRS, CDR2 YFSETQ. The CDR3 loop spans 15 amino acids. CDR3 sequence: CASSNDRGQGTEAFF. The CDR3 coding sequence is TGCGCCAGCAGCAACGACAGGGGGCAGGGCACTGAAGCTTTCTTT.

The gene calls are TRBV7-9 and TRBJ2-7; the match to TRBD1 covers 7 bases. In germline, CDR1 is SEHNR, CDR2 FQNEAQ (reference sequence). This CDR3 is built from 14 residues. Trimming took 3 bases from V and 2 from J; bases not matched to a gene: 4. This chain's CDR3 is CASSFRDRAYEQYF. CDR3 in DNA: TGTGCCAGCAGCTTCCGGGACAGAGCCTACGAGCAGTACTTC.

The chain uses TRBV21-1 and TRBJ1-5; TRBD1 reflects the table's D call only, with no check against the DNA. TRBV21-1 is shown as a pseudogene. The CDR3 has 17 amino acids. CDR3 sequence reads: CASSAEGGRTGSQPQHF. The CDR3 bases are TGTGCCAGCAGCGCAGAGGGGGGTAGGACAGGGTCGCAGCCCCAGCATTTT.

This clone has just a few counts. The chain recombines TRBV6-4 with TRBJ2-1, with 8 bases fitting TRBD2. The CDR3 runs to 15 residues. Germline V gives CDR1 MRHNA, CDR2 SNTAGT. J lost 9 bases, V lost 0 bases, and 7 bases had no gene match. The chain's CDR3 is CASSDSAGTRSEQFF. In DNA, the CDR3 is TGTGCCAGCAGTGACTCGGCCGGGACTAGGAGTGAGCAGTTCTTC.

This chain links TRBV5-6 with TRBJ2-7, with D perhaps matching TRBD1 (6 bases). The length of the CDR3 is 14 residues. The ends were cut back, 7 bases at V and 0 bases at J, with 14 bases in the middle. In germline, CDR1 is SGHDT, CDR2 YYEEEE. CDR3 sequence (DNA): TGTGCCAGCCCCAGGGACACCTACTCCTACGAGCAGTACTTC. Protein: CASPRDTYSYEQYF. Looking up the rest from reference TRBV5-6 and TRBJ2-7 gives the full variable domain: DAGVTQSPTHLIKTRGQQVTLRCSPKSGHDTVSWYQQALGQGPQFIFQYYEEEERQRGNFPDRFSGHQFPNYSSELNVNALLLGDSALYLCASPRDTYSYEQYFGPGTRLTVT.

The rearrangement uses TRBV27 and TRBJ2-1; 9 bases are a match to TRBD2. The CDR3 runs to 13 residues. CDR1 and CDR2 from the germline V gene are MNHEY and SMNVEV (reference sequence). The V gene end was trimmed by 6 bases and the J gene end by 9 bases; junction bases not matched to a gene: 6. CDR3 sequence reads: CASSPSGITEQFF. The CDR3 region has the DNA TGTGCCAGCAGCCCTAGCGGGATCACTGAGCAGTTCTTC.

The CDR3 DNA reads TGTGCCAGCCGCACCCCGGGACTAGCGGGAGTCGGTACGCAGTATTTT. Translation: CASRTPGLAGVGTQYF. V usage is TRBV6-6 and J usage is TRBJ2-3; TRBD2 matches 14 bases. Germline trimming cut 8 bases from V and 8 bases from J; bases unmatched to any gene: 12. This CDR3 has 16 residues. The germline V gene has CDR1 MNHNY and CDR2 SVGAGI (reference sequence).